Presented here are 2 T cell receptor beta chains from one specimen sequenced in a study of blood T cell repertoires in COVID-19. Clones were sequenced by immunoSEQ multiplex PCR, and TCRdb holds only the in-frame ones, with some missing. Here the sample spans some 64,000 clones, 72% being singletons. Sequencing was done on a sample of PBMCs or T cells enriched from blood (not recorded which). The receptors were gathered from a woman aged 55-69 years who had been exposed to COVID-19.

The chain links TRBV30 to TRBJ1-2; 10 nucleotides align to TRBD1. The length of the CDR3 is 13 residues. Looked up from germline, CDR1 is GTSNPN and CDR2 is SVGIG (reference sequence). The junction had 6 bases not matched to a gene; V was cut back by 7 bases and J by 4 bases. As DNA, the CDR3 is TGTGCCTCCGGACAGGGGGAGATCTATGGCTACACCTTC. It translates to CASGQGEIYGYTF.

The chain has TRBV9 and TRBJ2-2; D remains ambiguous. Per germline, CDR1 SGDLS and CDR2 YYNGEE. The V end was cut by 3 bases, the J end by 8 bases, with 11 bases between. The CDR3 extends over 13 amino acids. CDR3 bases: TGTGCCAGCAGCGAGGCTAGGTGGGGGGAGCTGTTTTTT. Translation: CASSEARWGELFF.